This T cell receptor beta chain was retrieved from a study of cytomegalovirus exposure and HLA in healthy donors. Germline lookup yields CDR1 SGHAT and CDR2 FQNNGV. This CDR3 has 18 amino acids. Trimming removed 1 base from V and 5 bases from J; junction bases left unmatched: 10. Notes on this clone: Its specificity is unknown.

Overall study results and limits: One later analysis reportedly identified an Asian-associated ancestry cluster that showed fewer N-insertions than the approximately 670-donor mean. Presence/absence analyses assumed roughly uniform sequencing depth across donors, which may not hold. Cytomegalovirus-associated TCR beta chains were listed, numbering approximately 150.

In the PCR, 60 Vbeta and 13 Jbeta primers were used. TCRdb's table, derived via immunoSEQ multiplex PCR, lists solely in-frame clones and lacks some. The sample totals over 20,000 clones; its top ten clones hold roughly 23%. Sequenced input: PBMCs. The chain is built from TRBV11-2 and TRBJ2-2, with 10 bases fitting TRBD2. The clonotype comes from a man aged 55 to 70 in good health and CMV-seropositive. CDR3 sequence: CASSLATGTSVVTGELFF. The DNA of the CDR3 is TGTGCCAGCAGCTTAGCGACCGGGACTAGCGTCGTAACCGGGGAGCTGTTTTTT.